The 29 T cell receptor beta chains below all came from one sample that was sequenced in a study of blood T cell repertoires in COVID-19. The repertoire was sequenced with immunoSEQ multiplex PCR; TCRdb's copy has only in-frame clones and lacks some. The top ten clones hold roughly an eighth of a sample with tens of thousands of clones, almost 85% of them seen once. Sequenced input: peripheral blood. These receptors originate from a human donor in a cohort sampled during active COVID-19.

DNA for the CDR3: TGTGCCAGCAGCGTCGGAGTGGCTGGGGCCAACGTCCTGACTTTC. Amino acid sequence: CASSVGVAGANVLTF. This chain links TRBV9 with TRBJ2-6, with D unclear. The CDR3 spans 15 residues. V lost 2 bases and J 2 bases, leaving 8 bases between the germline ends. Germline-derived CDR1 and CDR2 are SGDLS and YYNGEE.

The CDR3 DNA follows: TGTGCCAGCAGCACCAGGGAAAGGCAGTACTTC. Translation: CASSTRERQYF. V is TRBV7-8 and J is TRBJ2-7; D perhaps matches TRBD1 (5 bases). The CDR3 spans 11 residues. Deletions cut 5 bases from V and 9 bases from J, with 11 bases between. The germline V gene has CDR1 SGHVS and CDR2 FQNEAQ.

The chain has TRBV11-2 and TRBJ2-1; TRBD2 matches 13 bases. The length of the CDR3 is 16 residues. From germline, CDR1 is SGHAT and CDR2 FQNNGV. With V trimmed by 3 bases and J by 9 bases, 8 bases remained unmatched. CDR3 loop: CASSFSGLAGRAEQFF. CDR3 DNA sequence: TGTGCCAGCAGCTTCTCGGGACTAGCGGGGAGGGCTGAGCAGTTCTTC.

This clone was counted a single time. The rearrangement uses TRBV5-1 and TRBJ2-2; 7 nucleotides align to TRBD2. CDR1 and CDR2 (germline): SGHRS, YFSETQ. The CDR3 extends over 15 amino acids. V gave up 4 bases and J gave up 8 bases; unmatched junction bases: 11. The CDR3 spells CASSPPGGRSGELFF. CDR3 DNA sequence: TGCGCCAGCAGCCCGCCCGGGGGGAGATCTGGGGAGCTGTTTTTT.

The genes are TRBV18 and TRBJ1-2, with 7 bases aligning to TRBD1. The CDR3 length is 14 residues. Germline V gives CDR1 KGHSH, CDR2 LQKENI. Trimming removed 6 bases from V and 6 bases from J; junction bases left unmatched: 10. CDR3: CASSVARGQDGYTF. CDR3 DNA sequence: TGTGCCAGCTCTGTGGCTCGAGGACAGGATGGCTACACCTTC.

This clone was counted a single time. This chain connects TRBV25-1 to TRBJ2-1, with D possibly matching TRBD1 (6 bases). The length of the CDR3 is 14 residues. Between the trimmed V and J ends, which lost 5 bases and 6 bases, there was a span of 14 bases. Germline values: CDR1 MGHDK, CDR2 SYGVNS. CDR3 DNA: TGTGCCAGCAGTTCCCGGGACACCTCCAATGAGCAGTTCTTC. Translation: CASSSRDTSNEQFF.

This clone has just a few counts. The CDR3 loop is CASSLGTGPTYEQYF. The CDR3 DNA is TGTGCCAGCAGCTTAGGGACAGGGCCCACCTACGAGCAGTACTTC. This rearrangement joins TRBV11-3 to TRBJ2-7; 8 bases line up with TRBD1. Germline V gene lookup returns CDR1 SGHNT and CDR2 YENEEA. The ends lost 1 base at V and 2 bases at J; junction bases unmatched: 4. The CDR3 totals 15 residues. The variable domain in full, with the rest retrieved from reference TRBV11-3 and TRBJ2-7, is EAGVVQSPRYKIIEKKQPVAFWCNPISGHNTLYWYLQNLGQGPELLIRYENEEAVDDSQLPKDRFSAERLKGVDSTLKIQPAELGDSAVYLCASSLGTGPTYEQYFGPGTRLTVT.

This chain links TRBV28 with TRBJ1-4, with 9 positions matching TRBD1. With V trimmed by 8 bases and J by 8 bases, 3 bases remained unmatched. CDR3 length equals 12 residues. Germline CDR1 MDHEN, CDR2 SYDVKM. The CDR3 DNA sequence: TGTGCCAGCGGAACAGGGGGCGAAAAACTGTTTTTT. It yields the protein CASGTGGEKLFF.

The rearrangement joins TRBV10-2 to TRBJ2-3, with 8 positions matching TRBD2. This CDR3 is built from 14 residues. V lost 6 bases, J lost 5 bases, and 7 bases stayed unmatched. In germline, CDR1 is WSHSY, CDR2 SAAADI. CDR3 sequence reads: CASRRGLEIDTQYF. The CDR3 DNA sequence: TGCGCCAGCAGAAGGGGACTAGAAATAGATACGCAGTATTTT.

The chain carries TRBV30 and TRBJ2-4; TRBD2 is a possible D gene (6 bases). The length of the CDR3 is 15 residues. Germline V lookup: CDR1 GTSNPN, CDR2 SVGIG (reference sequence). V dropped 0 bases and J dropped 6 bases, with 15 bases sitting between them. The CDR3 DNA reads TGTGCCTGGAGTGTACAAAGCGGGCAGAGAAACATTCAGTACTTC. This gives the protein CAWSVQSGQRNIQYF.

Only a few counts were recorded for this clone. The genes are TRBV7-3 and TRBJ1-5, with a weak D call TRBD1 (6 bases). Trimming pared 2 bases from V and 4 bases from J, leaving 9 bases between. This CDR3 region has 14 residues. Germline values: CDR1 SGHTA, CDR2 FQGTGA. The CDR3 reads CASSLDRLNQPQHF. CDR3 nucleotide sequence: TGTGCCAGCAGCTTAGACAGGCTTAATCAGCCCCAGCATTTT.

This chain links TRBV7-2 with TRBJ2-5; 7 bases are shared with TRBD2. V lost 5 bases, J lost 4 bases, and 7 bases stayed unmatched. The CDR3 totals 14 residues. Germline CDR1 is SGHTA and CDR2 is FQGNSA. The CDR3 sequence: CASSPRLAAETQYF. CDR3 coding DNA: TGTGCCAGCAGCCCCCGACTAGCTGCAGAGACCCAGTACTTC.

The chain combines TRBV9 with TRBJ2-7; no firm D call. The CDR3 consists of 14 residues. Trimming left V 0 bases short and J 0 bases short, with 7 bases between. Germline CDR1 reads SGDLS; CDR2 reads YYNGEE. The CDR3 nucleotides are TGTGCCAGCAGCGTAGGTATGAGCTCCTACGAGCAGTACTTC. Amino acid sequence: CASSVGMSSYEQYF.

The CDR3 DNA is TGTGCCAGCAGCCCTGGACTTTCGGGGGGGGAGACCCAGTACTTC. Translation gives CASSPGLSGGETQYF. The rearrangement uses TRBV9 and TRBJ2-5; 8 positions agree with TRBD2. The V segment lost 4 bases and the J segment 5 bases; nucleotides outside the gene matches: 10. This CDR3 has 15 amino acids. The germline CDR1 and CDR2 sequences are SGDLS and YYNGEE.

This chain links TRBV28 with TRBJ2-7; weak D call: TRBD1 (6 bases). CDR1 is MDHEN and CDR2 is SYDVKM in the germline V gene. The CDR3 has 18 amino acids. Trimming took off 4 bases at V and 0 bases at J, with 22 bases between the two ends. The DNA of the CDR3 is TGTGCCAGCAGTTCTCAAACCCAATGGACAGAGAGCTCCTACGAGCAGTACTTC. Its protein is CASSSQTQWTESSYEQYF.

This chain connects TRBV7-3 to TRBJ2-1; maybe TRBD1 (6 bases). Trimming cost V 2 bases and J 1 base, with 12 bases left between them. The CDR3 is made up of 16 amino acids. CDR1 is SGHTA and CDR2 is FQGTGA in the germline V gene. DNA of the CDR3: TGTGCCAGCAGCTTACTCCCGGGACATTCCTACAATGAGCAGTTCTTC. Translation gives CASSLLPGHSYNEQFF.

This clone was seen only a few times. V and J are TRBV30 and TRBJ2-1; D may be TRBD2 (5 bases). The V end lost 7 bases, the J end lost 6 bases, and 16 bases lay between the germline ends. The germline CDR1 and CDR2 sequences are GTSNPN and SVGIG (reference sequence). This CDR3 has 13 amino acids. CDR3: CASNDQSGNEQFF. CDR3 coding DNA: TGTGCCTCCAATGATCAGAGCGGCAATGAGCAGTTCTTC.

The CDR3 DNA follows: TGTGCCTGGAGGACTAGCGGGACTGAGACCCAGTACTTC. It yields the protein CAWRTSGTETQYF. The chain couples TRBV30 to TRBJ2-5, with 11 bases matching TRBD2. V trimming: 3 bases; J trimming: 5 bases; junction bases outside the gene matches: 2. Per germline, CDR1 GTSNPN and CDR2 SVGIG (reference sequence). The CDR3 runs 13 residues. Looking up the rest from reference TRBV30 and TRBJ2-5 gives the full variable domain: SQTIHQWPATLVQPVGSPLSLECTVEGTSNPNLYWYRQAAGRGLQLLFYSVGIGQISSEVPQNLSASRPQDRQFILSSKKLLLSDSGFYLCAWRTSGTETQYFGPGTRLLVL.

V is TRBV5-1 and J is TRBJ2-1; D gene ambiguous. The CDR3 covers 16 residues. V was cut by 0 bases and J by 0 bases, with 10 bases left in between. Germline CDR1 is SGHRS and CDR2 is YFSETQ. The CDR3 spells CASSLAGDSSYNEQFF. The CDR3, as DNA: TGCGCCAGCAGCTTGGCCGGAGATAGCTCCTACAATGAGCAGTTCTTC. Full variable domain (missing parts from reference TRBV5-1 and TRBJ2-1): KAGVTQTPRYLIKTRGQQVTLSCSPISGHRSVSWYQQTPGQGLQFLFEYFSETQRNKGNFPGRFSGRQFSNSRSEMNVSTLELGDSALYLCASSLAGDSSYNEQFFGPGTRLTVL.

The chain uses TRBV3-1 (or the pseudogene TRBV3-2) and TRBJ2-7; D might be TRBD2 (6 bases). Germline V gives CDR1 LGHDT, CDR2 YNNKEL (reference sequence). The CDR3 runs 15 residues. Trimming took 1 base from V and 3 from J, leaving 13 bases between them. CDR3 DNA: TGTGCCAGCAGCCAAGGTGTGGGACTGTTCTACGAGCAGTACTTC. Translation gives CASSQGVGLFYEQYF.

The gene calls are TRBV5-4 and TRBJ2-5, with TRBD2 as a possible D gene (7 bases). The CDR3 has 15 amino acids. The V end lost 3 bases, the J end lost 2 bases, and 14 bases lay between the germline ends. Germline lookup yields CDR1 SGHNT and CDR2 YYREEE (reference sequence). In DNA form, the CDR3 reads TGTGCCAGCAGCTGGGGGGGGCCCGGACAAGAGACCCAGTACTTC. Amino acid sequence: CASSWGGPGQETQYF.

This clone showed up just a few times. The rearrangement uses TRBV11-2 and TRBJ2-2; weak D call: TRBD1 (7 bases). The CDR3 contains 16 residues. Trimming removed 6 bases from V and 5 bases from J, with 19 bases in between. CDR1 is SGHAT and CDR2 is FQNNGV in the germline V gene. In DNA, the CDR3 is TGTGCCAGCAGAAAGGGGGCGGGACGGAGGACCGGGGAGCTGTTTTTT. It codes for CASRKGAGRRTGELFF.

This clone appeared once. This chain uses TRBV11-2 with TRBJ2-7; D may be TRBD1 (7 bases). The CDR3 consists of 17 residues. Trimming pared 0 bases from V and 3 bases from J, leaving 18 bases between. Germline V lookup: CDR1 SGHAT, CDR2 FQNNGV. The CDR3 region has the DNA TGTGCCAGCAGCTTAGATCTGTCGCAGGGGGGAAGCTACGAGCAGTACTTC. Translation: CASSLDLSQGGSYEQYF.

J is TRBJ1-1 and V is TRBV6-5; 7 nucleotides align to TRBD1. Germline-derived CDR1 and CDR2 are MNHEY and SVGAGI. V trimming: 7 bases; J trimming: 5 bases; junction bases outside the gene matches: 10. The CDR3 covers 14 residues. The chain's CDR3 is CASTLRGQTTEAFF. Here the CDR3 DNA reads TGTGCCAGCACCCTGAGGGGGCAGACGACTGAAGCTTTCTTT.

This chain joins TRBV11-3 and TRBJ1-1; no clear D gene. The germline CDR1 and CDR2 sequences are SGHNT and YENEEA. The CDR3 is made up of 13 amino acids. Trimming pared 0 bases from V and 5 bases from J, leaving 7 bases between. The CDR3 DNA reads TGTGCCAGCAGCTTAGAGGGCGCTACTGAAGCTTTCTTT. Encoded protein: CASSLEGATEAFF.

The V call is TRBV11-1, the J call TRBJ2-4; no definite D call. This CDR3 has 13 amino acids. Germline values: CDR1 SGHAT, CDR2 FQDESV (reference sequence). V lost 5 bases, J lost 6 bases, and 11 bases lay in between. Here the CDR3 DNA reads TGTGCCAGCAGCACGCGGCCGGGAAACATTCAGTACTTC. Protein product: CASSTRPGNIQYF.

This sequence joins TRBV27 and TRBJ2-1, with 8 nucleotides matching TRBD2. Germline lookup yields CDR1 MNHEY and CDR2 SMNVEV (reference sequence). V trimming: 5 bases; J trimming: 8 bases; junction bases outside the gene matches: 14. The CDR3 loop spans 16 amino acids. CDR3 bases: TGTGCCAGCAGTCCCACCCCCAGCGGGAGTCCTTATGAGCAGTTCTTC. Its translation: CASSPTPSGSPYEQFF.

The rearrangement joins TRBV27 to TRBJ2-7; the match to TRBD1 covers 9 bases. This CDR3 is built from 16 residues. CDR1 MNHEY and CDR2 SMNVEV come from the germline V gene (reference sequence). V lost 7 bases and J lost 6; bases outside the gene matches: 16. This CDR3 is CASTTRSGTGLSEQYF. The CDR3, as DNA: TGTGCCAGCACCACACGGTCCGGGACAGGGTTGAGCGAGCAGTACTTC.

The chain recombines TRBV6-5 with TRBJ1-1, with D perhaps matching TRBD1 (6 bases). Per the germline V gene, CDR1 is MNHEY and CDR2 is SVGAGI. The V and J ends lost 10 bases and 4 bases respectively, with 19 bases between them. The CDR3 covers 14 residues. The CDR3 coding sequence is TGTGCCATTTTCCCCTCAGGGGTCTCCACTGAAGCTTTCTTT. Protein sequence: CAIFPSGVSTEAFF.